This T cell receptor beta chain is from a study of post-analysis software for immune sequencing data. Study details: Both relapsing-remitting and secondary progressive multiple sclerosis featured among the disease courses, as did progressive-relapsing multiple sclerosis. Overall study results and limits: Comparison with controls showed significantly lower normalized Chao1 diversity in multiple sclerosis patients. Those samples that were prepared in the same batch co-clustered strongly by F measure. TRBV5-6, TRBV5-1 and TRBV20-1 were among roughly five TRBV segments more frequent in patients than controls.

CDR3 length equals 16 residues. Trimming took 2 bases from V and 3 from J; bases not matched to a gene: 4. Germline lookup yields CDR1 LGHNA and CDR2 YNFKEQ. Many counts were recorded for this clonotype. Its antigen is currently unknown. The TCR beta cDNA libraries carried unique molecular identifiers. Input of roughly 1 to 11 million T cells yielded 450,000 to 550,000 cDNA molecules. TCRdb used MiXCR to reprocess the PCR reads, holding one entry per CDR3 protein. Among around 180,000 distinct CDR3 sequences listed, around 30% were seen once. The chain links TRBV4-2 to TRBJ2-3; TRBD2 matches at 11 bases. The TCR was taken from a girl aged 10 to 17 with multiple sclerosis. Sequencing was done on a sample of blood. The CDR3 DNA sequence: TGTGCCAGCAGCCAATTAGCGGGAGGGCCAACAGATACGCAGTATTTT. It specifies CASSQLAGGPTDTQYF.